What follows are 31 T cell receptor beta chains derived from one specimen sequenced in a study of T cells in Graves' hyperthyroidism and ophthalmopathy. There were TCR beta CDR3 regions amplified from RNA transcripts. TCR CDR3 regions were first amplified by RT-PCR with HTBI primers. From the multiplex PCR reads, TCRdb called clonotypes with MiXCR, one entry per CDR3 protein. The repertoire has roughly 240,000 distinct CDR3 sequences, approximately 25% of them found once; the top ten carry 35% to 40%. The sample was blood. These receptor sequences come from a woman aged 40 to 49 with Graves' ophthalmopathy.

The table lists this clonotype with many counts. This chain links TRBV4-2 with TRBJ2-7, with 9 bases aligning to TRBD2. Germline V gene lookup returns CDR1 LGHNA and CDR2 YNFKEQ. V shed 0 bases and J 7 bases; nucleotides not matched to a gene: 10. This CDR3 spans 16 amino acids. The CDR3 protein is CASSQDPGGRAKEQYF. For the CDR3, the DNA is TGTGCCAGCAGCCAAGACCCTGGCGGGAGGGCAAAAGAGCAGTACTTC.

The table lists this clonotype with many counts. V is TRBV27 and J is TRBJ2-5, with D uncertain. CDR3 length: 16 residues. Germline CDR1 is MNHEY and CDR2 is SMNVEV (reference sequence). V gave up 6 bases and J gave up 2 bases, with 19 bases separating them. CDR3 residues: CASSLRLRTEQETQYF. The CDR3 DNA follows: TGTGCCAGCAGCCTTCGTCTGCGGACGGAGCAAGAGACCCAGTACTTC.

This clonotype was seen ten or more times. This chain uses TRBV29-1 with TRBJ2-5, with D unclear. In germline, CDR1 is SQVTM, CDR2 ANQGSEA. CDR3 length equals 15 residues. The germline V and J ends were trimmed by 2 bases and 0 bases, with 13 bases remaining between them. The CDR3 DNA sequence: TGCAGCGTTGAACTTGCCGGACCGTACCAAGAGACCCAGTACTTC. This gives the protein CSVELAGPYQETQYF.

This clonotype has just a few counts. CDR3 coding DNA: TGTGCCACCAGTGGCCAGGGTGACGAGCAGTACTTC. Its translation: CATSGQGDEQYF. The genes are TRBV24-1 and TRBJ2-7, with D possibly TRBD1 on 5 matching bases. CDR3 length: 12 amino acids. Trimming stripped 5 bases from V and 5 bases from J, with 9 bases between. Germline V lookup: CDR1 KGHDR, CDR2 SFDVKD.

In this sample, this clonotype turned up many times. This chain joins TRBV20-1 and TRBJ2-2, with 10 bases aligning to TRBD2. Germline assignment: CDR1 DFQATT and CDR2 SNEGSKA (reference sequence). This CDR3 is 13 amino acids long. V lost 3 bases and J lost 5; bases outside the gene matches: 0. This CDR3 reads CSARTSGTGELFF. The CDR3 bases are TGCAGTGCTAGGACTAGCGGGACCGGGGAGCTGTTTTTT.

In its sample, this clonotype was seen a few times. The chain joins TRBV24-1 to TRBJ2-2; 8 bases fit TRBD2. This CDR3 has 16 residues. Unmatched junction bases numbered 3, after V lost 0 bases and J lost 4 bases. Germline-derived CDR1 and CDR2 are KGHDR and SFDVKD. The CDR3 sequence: CATSDLTSGVTGELFF. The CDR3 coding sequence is TGTGCCACCAGTGATTTGACTAGCGGAGTCACCGGGGAGCTGTTTTTT.

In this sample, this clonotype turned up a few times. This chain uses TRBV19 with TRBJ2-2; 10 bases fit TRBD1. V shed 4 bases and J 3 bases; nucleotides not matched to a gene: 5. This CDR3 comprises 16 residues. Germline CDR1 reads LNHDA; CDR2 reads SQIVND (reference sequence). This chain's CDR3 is CASSRQGAQDTGELFF. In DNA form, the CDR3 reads TGTGCCAGTAGTAGACAGGGGGCGCAGGACACCGGGGAGCTGTTTTTT.

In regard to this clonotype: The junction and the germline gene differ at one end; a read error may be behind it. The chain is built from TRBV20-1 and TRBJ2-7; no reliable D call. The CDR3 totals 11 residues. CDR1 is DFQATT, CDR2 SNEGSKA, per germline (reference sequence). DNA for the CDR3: TGCAGTGTTAGGGAATCCTACGAGCAGTCCTTC. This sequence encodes CSVRESYEQSF.

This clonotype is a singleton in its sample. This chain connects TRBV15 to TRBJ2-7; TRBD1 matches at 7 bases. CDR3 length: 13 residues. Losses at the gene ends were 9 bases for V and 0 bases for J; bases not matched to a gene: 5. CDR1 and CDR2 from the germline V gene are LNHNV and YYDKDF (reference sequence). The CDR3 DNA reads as TGTGCCACTTATGGGACAGACTCCTACGAGCAGTACTTC. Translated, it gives CATYGTDSYEQYF. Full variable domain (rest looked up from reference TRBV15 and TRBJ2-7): DAMVIQNPRYQVTQFGKPVTLSCSQTLNHNVMYWYQQKSSQAPKLLFHYYDKDFNNEADTPDNFQSRRPNTSFCFLDIRSPGLGDTAMYLCATYGTDSYEQYFGPGTRLTVT.

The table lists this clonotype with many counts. For the CDR3, the DNA is TGTGCCAGCAGTTTAGGCCTTAACAGGGGAAAGGGCTACACCTTC. Translating gives CASSLGLNRGKGYTF. The J gene is TRBJ1-2, the V gene TRBV28, with TRBD1 matching 7 bases. The germline gives CDR1 MDHEN, CDR2 SYDVKM. CDR3 size: 15 residues. The junction had 11 bases not matched to a gene; V was cut back by 2 bases and J by 8 bases.

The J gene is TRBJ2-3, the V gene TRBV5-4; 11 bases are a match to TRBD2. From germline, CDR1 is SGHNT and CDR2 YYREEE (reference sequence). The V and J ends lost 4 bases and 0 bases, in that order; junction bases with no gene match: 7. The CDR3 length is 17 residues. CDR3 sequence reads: CASSLGLADSSTDTQYF. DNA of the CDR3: TGTGCCAGCAGCCTGGGACTAGCGGATTCTAGCACAGATACGCAGTATTTT. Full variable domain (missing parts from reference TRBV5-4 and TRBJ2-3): ETGVTQSPTHLIKTRGQQVTLRCSSQSGHNTVSWYQQALGQGPQFIFQYYREEENGRGNFPPRFSGLQFPNYSSELNVNALELDDSALYLCASSLGLADSSTDTQYFGPGTRLTVL.

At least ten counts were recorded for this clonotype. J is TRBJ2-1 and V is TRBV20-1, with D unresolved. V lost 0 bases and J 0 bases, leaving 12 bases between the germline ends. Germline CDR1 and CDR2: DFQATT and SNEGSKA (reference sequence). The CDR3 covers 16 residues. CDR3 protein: CSARDRPSSSYNEQFF. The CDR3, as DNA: TGCAGTGCTAGAGACAGACCGTCGAGCTCCTACAATGAGCAGTTCTTC.

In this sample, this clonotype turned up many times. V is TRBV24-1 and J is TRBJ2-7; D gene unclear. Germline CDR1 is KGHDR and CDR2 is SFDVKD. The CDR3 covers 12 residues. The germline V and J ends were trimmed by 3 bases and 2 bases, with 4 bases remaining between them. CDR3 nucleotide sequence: TGTGCCACCAGTGATGCGACCTACGAGCAGTACTTC. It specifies CATSDATYEQYF.

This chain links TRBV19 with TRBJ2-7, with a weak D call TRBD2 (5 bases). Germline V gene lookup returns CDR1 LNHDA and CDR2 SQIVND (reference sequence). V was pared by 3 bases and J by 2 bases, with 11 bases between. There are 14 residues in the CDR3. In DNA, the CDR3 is TGTGCCAGTAGTATGGTGGGAGTACCCTACGAGCAGTACTTC. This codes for CASSMVGVPYEQYF.

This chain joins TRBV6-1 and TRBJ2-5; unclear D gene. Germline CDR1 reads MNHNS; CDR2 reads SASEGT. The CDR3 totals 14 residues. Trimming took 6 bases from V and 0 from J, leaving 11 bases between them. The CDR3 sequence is CASRSSGYQETQYF. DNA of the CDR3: TGTGCCAGCAGGAGCAGTGGCTACCAAGAGACCCAGTACTTC.

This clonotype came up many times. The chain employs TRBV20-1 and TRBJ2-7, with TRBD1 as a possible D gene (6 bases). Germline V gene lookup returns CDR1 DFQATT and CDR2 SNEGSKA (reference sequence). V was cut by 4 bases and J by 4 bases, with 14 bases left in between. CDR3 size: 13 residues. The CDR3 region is CSAMGQGPYEQYF. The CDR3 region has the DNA TGCAGTGCTATGGGGCAGGGGCCTTACGAGCAGTACTTC.

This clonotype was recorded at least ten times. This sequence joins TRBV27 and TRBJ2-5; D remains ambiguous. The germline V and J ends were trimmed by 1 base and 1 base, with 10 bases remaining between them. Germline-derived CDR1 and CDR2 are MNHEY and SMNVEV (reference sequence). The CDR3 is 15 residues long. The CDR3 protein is CASSLLRDVQETQYF. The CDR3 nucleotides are TGTGCCAGCAGTTTATTAAGAGACGTCCAAGAGACCCAGTACTTC.

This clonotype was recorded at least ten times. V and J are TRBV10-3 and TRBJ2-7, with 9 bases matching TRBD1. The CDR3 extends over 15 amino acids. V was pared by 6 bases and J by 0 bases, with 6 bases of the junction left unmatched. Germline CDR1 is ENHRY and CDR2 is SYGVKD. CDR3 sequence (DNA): TGTGCCATCAGACTCGACAGGGGGTTCTCCTACGAGCAGTACTTC. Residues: CAIRLDRGFSYEQYF.

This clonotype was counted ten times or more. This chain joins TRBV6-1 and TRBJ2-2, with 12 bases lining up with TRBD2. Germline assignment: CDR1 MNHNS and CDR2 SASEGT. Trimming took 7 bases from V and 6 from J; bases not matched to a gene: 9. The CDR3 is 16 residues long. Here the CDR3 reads CASTLGASGRAGELFF. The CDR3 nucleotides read TGTGCCAGCACCTTGGGGGCTAGCGGGAGGGCCGGGGAGCTGTTTTTT.

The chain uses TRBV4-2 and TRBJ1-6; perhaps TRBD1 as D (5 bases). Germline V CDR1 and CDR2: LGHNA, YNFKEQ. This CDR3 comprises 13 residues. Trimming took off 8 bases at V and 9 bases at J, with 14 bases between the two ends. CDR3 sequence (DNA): TGTGCCAGCGCCGGGGGAGGGACTTCACCCCTCCACTTT. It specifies CASAGGGTSPLHF.

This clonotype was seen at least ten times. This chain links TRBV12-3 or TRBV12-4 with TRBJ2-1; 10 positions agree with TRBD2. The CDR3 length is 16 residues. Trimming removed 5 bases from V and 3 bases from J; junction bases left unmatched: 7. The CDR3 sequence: CASSPQAGGLYNEQFF. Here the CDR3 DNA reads TGTGCCAGCAGTCCCCAAGCGGGAGGGCTCTACAATGAGCAGTTCTTC.

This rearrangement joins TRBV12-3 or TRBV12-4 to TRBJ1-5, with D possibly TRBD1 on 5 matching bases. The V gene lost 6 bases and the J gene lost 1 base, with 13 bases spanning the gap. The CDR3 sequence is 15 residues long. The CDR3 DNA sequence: TGTGCCAGCAGGCCCCAGGGCCCGAGCAATCAGCCCCAGCATTTT. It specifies CASRPQGPSNQPQHF.

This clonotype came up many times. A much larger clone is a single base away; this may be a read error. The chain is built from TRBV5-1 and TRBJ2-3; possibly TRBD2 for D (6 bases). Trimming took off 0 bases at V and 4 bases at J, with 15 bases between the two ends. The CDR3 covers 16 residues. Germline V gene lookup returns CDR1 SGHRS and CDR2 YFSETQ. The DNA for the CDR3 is TGCGCCAGCAGCTTGGGAGCGCCTAGCGAGGCAGATACGCAGTATTTT. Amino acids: CASSLGAPSEADTQYF.

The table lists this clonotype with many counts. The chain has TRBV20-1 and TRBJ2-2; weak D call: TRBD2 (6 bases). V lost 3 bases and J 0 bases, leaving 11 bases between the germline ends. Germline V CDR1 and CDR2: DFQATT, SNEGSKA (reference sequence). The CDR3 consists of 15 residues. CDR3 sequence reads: CSASGTLANTGELFF. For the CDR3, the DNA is TGCAGTGCTAGTGGGACTCTCGCGAACACCGGGGAGCTGTTTTTT.

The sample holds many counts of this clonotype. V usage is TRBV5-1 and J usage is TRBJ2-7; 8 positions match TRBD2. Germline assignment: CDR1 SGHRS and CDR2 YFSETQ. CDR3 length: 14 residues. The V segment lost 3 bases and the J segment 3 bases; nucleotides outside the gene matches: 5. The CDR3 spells CASSYSAGDYEQYF. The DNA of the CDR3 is TGCGCCAGCAGCTACTCAGCGGGAGACTACGAGCAGTACTTC.

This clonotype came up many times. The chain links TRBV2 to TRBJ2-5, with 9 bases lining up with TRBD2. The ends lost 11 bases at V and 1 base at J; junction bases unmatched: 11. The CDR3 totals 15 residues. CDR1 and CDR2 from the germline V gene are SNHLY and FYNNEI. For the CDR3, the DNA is TGTGCCTCAAAATCCCGGACTAGCGCCCAAGAGACCCAGTACTTC. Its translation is CASKSRTSAQETQYF. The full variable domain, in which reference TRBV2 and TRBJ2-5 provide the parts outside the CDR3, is EPEVTQTPSHQVTQMGQEVILRCVPISNHLYFYWYRQILGQKVEFLVSFYNNEISEKSEIFDDQFSVERPDGSNFTLKIRSTKLEDSAMYFCASKSRTSAQETQYFGPGTRLLVL.

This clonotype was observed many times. The CDR3 DNA is TGCAGCGTTGAAGGTGGTACTAGCGGGAGTTACGAGCAGTACTTC. This translates into CSVEGGTSGSYEQYF. The chain carries TRBV29-1 and TRBJ2-7, with TRBD2 matching over 11 bases. Germline CDR1 and CDR2: SQVTM and ANQGSEA. The junction had 6 bases not matched to a gene; V was cut back by 1 base and J by 4 bases. The CDR3 extends over 15 amino acids.

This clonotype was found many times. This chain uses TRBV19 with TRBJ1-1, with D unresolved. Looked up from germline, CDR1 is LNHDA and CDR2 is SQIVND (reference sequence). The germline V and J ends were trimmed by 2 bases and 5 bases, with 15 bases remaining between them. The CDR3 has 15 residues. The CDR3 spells CASSIRSGGLTEAFF. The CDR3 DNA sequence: TGTGCCAGTAGTATAAGATCGGGTGGGTTGACTGAAGCTTTCTTT.

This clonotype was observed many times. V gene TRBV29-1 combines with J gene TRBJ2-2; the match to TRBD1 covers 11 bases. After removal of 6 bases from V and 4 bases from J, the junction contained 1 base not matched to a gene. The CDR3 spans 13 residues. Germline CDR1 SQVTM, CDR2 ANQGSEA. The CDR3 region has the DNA TGCAGCGTCGGGACAGGGGGCACCGGGGAGCTGTTTTTT. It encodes CSVGTGGTGELFF.

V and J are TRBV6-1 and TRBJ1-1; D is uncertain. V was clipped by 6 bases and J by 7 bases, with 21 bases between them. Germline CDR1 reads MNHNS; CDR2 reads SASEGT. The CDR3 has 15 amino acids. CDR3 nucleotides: TGTGCCAGCAGCACCGCCCCAGACGGAGGCAGTGAAGCTTTCTTT. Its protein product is CASSTAPDGGSEAFF.

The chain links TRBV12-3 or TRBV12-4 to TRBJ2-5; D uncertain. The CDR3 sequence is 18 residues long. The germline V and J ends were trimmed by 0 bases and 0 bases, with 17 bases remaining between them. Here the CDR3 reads CASSLALIPTVYQETQYF. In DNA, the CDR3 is TGTGCCAGCAGTTTAGCGCTAATACCGACCGTGTACCAAGAGACCCAGTACTTC.